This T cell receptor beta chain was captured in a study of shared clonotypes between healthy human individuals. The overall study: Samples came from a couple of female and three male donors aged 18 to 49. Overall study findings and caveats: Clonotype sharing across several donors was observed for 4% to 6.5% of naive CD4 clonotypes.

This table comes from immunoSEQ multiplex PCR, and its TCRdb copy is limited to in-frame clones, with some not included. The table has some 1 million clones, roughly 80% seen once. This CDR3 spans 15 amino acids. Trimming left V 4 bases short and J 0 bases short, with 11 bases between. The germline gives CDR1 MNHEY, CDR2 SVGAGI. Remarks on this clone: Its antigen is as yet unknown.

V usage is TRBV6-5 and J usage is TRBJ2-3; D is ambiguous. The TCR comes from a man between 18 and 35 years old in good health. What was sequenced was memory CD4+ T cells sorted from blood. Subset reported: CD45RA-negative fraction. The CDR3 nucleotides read TGTGCCAGCAGTTGGTCAGCAGCTAGCACAGATACGCAGTATTTT. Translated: CASSWSAASTDTQYF.